The 29 T cell receptor beta chains presented below share a single source sample, sequenced in a study of memory CD4+ T cells and cytomegalovirus serostatus. Single viable CD3+CD4+CD8-CD45RO+ cells were sorted as the memory CD4+ T cells. This table comes from immunoSEQ multiplex PCR, and its TCRdb copy is limited to in-frame clones, with some not included. The sample carries about 92,000 clones, 80% recorded once. Sequencing was carried out using memory CD4+ T cells from blood. The source of these receptors is an adult in good health and CMV-seropositive.

The rearrangement joins TRBV6-5 to TRBJ2-7; possible D gene TRBD1, 6 bases. CDR1 is MNHEY, CDR2 SVGAGI, per germline. V was shortened by 6 bases and J by 2 bases, with 11 bases between the two germline ends. The CDR3 has 13 amino acids. Here the CDR3 reads CASRQGETYEQYF. The CDR3 nucleotides read TGTGCCAGCAGACAGGGAGAAACCTACGAGCAGTACTTC.

The chain is built from TRBV5-1 and TRBJ2-1; TRBD1 agrees at 10 bases. CDR3 length equals 17 residues. The trim removed 2 bases at V and 8 bases at J, leaving 13 bases unmatched. Germline V gene sequence: CDR1 SGHRS, CDR2 YFSETQ. The CDR3: CASSFFAGTGVSDEQFF. In DNA, the CDR3 is TGCGCCAGCAGCTTCTTCGCCGGGACAGGGGTGTCTGATGAGCAGTTCTTC.

The chain has TRBV7-8 and TRBJ1-2; 9 bases line up with TRBD1. Trimming removed 3 bases from V and 4 bases from J; junction bases left unmatched: 6. Germline lookup yields CDR1 SGHVS and CDR2 FQNEAQ. The length of the CDR3 is 15 residues. The CDR3 DNA follows: TGTGCCAGCAGCTTGACAGGGGGACAAATCTATGGCTACACCTTC. Amino acid sequence: CASSLTGGQIYGYTF. The full variable domain, in which reference TRBV7-8 and TRBJ1-2 provide the parts outside the CDR3, is GAGVSQSPRYKVAKRGQDVALRCDPISGHVSLFWYQQALGQGPEFLTYFQNEAQLDKSGLPSDRFFAERPEGSVSTLKIQRTQQEDSAVYLCASSLTGGQIYGYTFGSGTRLTVV.

The rearrangement uses TRBV5-1 and TRBJ1-3; D remains unclear. V gave up 0 bases and J gave up 2 bases, with 9 bases separating them. The V gene's germline CDR1 is SGHRS and CDR2 YFSETQ. This CDR3 is built from 15 residues. The CDR3 coding sequence is TGCGCCAGCAGCTTGGCCCCCGCCGCTGGAAACACCATATATTTT. Protein: CASSLAPAAGNTIYF. The full variable domain, rest sourced from reference TRBV5-1 and TRBJ1-3, is KAGVTQTPRYLIKTRGQQVTLSCSPISGHRSVSWYQQTPGQGLQFLFEYFSETQRNKGNFPGRFSGRQFSNSRSEMNVSTLELGDSALYLCASSLAPAAGNTIYFGEGSWLTVV.

This clone has just one count. The chain links TRBV5-1 to TRBJ1-4, with D perhaps matching TRBD1 (5 bases). V lost 2 bases and J lost 4, with 9 bases in between. Germline assignment: CDR1 SGHRS and CDR2 YFSETQ. The CDR3 is 14 residues long. The DNA for the CDR3 is TGCGCCAGCAGCTTCGGGGACCTTAATGAAAAACTGTTTTTT. Residues: CASSFGDLNEKLFF.

The gene calls are TRBV4-2 and TRBJ1-4; TRBD1 agrees at 9 bases. The CDR3 has 15 residues. V was pared by 3 bases and J by 8 bases, with 7 bases of the junction left unmatched. Germline assignment: CDR1 LGHNA and CDR2 YNFKEQ. Here the CDR3 DNA reads TGTGCCAGCAGCCATTACAGGGGGCGCGAGGAAAAACTGTTTTTT. This sequence encodes CASSHYRGREEKLFF.

As for this clone: The identical CDR3 is also encoded by other nucleotide sequences in the sample. The V gene is TRBV6-1, the J gene TRBJ2-7, with 7 bases identical to TRBD1. CDR3 length equals 14 residues. The trim removed 2 bases at V and 4 bases at J, leaving 5 bases unmatched. Germline CDR1 reads MNHNS; CDR2 reads SASEGT. The CDR3 protein is CASSERNRGYEQYF. CDR3 DNA: TGTGCCAGCAGTGAAAGAAACAGGGGTTACGAGCAGTACTTC.

The chain couples TRBV5-1 to TRBJ1-4; tentative D call: TRBD1 (5 bases). The CDR3 has 15 residues. CDR1 and CDR2 from the germline V gene are SGHRS and YFSETQ. V was shortened by 4 bases and J by 4 bases, with 14 bases between the two germline ends. DNA for the CDR3: TGCGCCAGCAGCCTGCTGGCGGGGGTTAATGAAAAACTGTTTTTT. Encoded protein: CASSLLAGVNEKLFF.

In its sample, this clone was seen once. The J gene is TRBJ2-6, the V gene TRBV5-1; 7 bases agree with TRBD1. The CDR3 is made up of 16 amino acids. After removal of 2 bases from V and 0 bases from J, the junction contained 2 bases not matched to a gene. CDR1 is SGHRS and CDR2 is YFSETQ in the germline V gene. The CDR3 region is CASSLGQASGANVLTF. CDR3 nucleotide sequence: TGCGCCAGCAGCTTAGGACAGGCCTCTGGGGCCAACGTCCTGACTTTC.

The chain carries TRBV2 and TRBJ2-5; D uncertain. The length of the CDR3 is 11 residues. Germline values: CDR1 SNHLY, CDR2 FYNNEI. V was clipped by 5 bases and J by 3 bases, with 4 bases between them. The CDR3 nucleotides are TGTGCCAGCAGTTCCAAAGAGACCCAGTACTTC. Translation gives CASSSKETQYF. The entire variable domain, with the rest obtained from reference TRBV2 and TRBJ2-5, is as follows: EPEVTQTPSHQVTQMGQEVILRCVPISNHLYFYWYRQILGQKVEFLVSFYNNEISEKSEIFDDQFSVERPDGSNFTLKIRSTKLEDSAMYFCASSSKETQYFGPGTRLLVL.

The gene calls are TRBV30 and TRBJ2-2, with 10 bases fitting TRBD2. The CDR3 covers 19 residues. Germline V gives CDR1 GTSNPN, CDR2 SVGIG (reference sequence). V was pared by 4 bases and J by 2 bases, with 16 bases of the junction left unmatched. The CDR3 DNA follows: TGTGCCTGGAAAGCTCCCAGCGGGAGGGCCGGGGTCAACACCGGGGAGCTGTTTTTT. It encodes CAWKAPSGRAGVNTGELFF.

V gene TRBV4-2 combines with J gene TRBJ2-7; unclear D gene. The ends were cut back, 4 bases at V and 4 bases at J, with 17 bases in the middle. Germline CDR1 is LGHNA and CDR2 is YNFKEQ. This CDR3 has 15 amino acids. As DNA, the CDR3 is TGTGCCAGCAGCCTCTCGATACAGTCGACTTACGAGCAGTACTTC. Encoded protein: CASSLSIQSTYEQYF.

The rearrangement links TRBV25-1 to TRBJ2-3; D might be TRBD1 or TRBD2, each matching 5 bases. V lost 2 bases and J lost 4, with 13 bases in between. CDR3 size: 15 residues. In germline, CDR1 is MGHDK, CDR2 SYGVNS. CDR3 coding DNA: TGTGCCAGCAGTGAACGAACTAGGGGAGCAGATACGCAGTATTTT. This encodes CASSERTRGADTQYF.

The V and J genes are TRBV7-2 and TRBJ2-5; possibly TRBD1 or TRBD2 for D (5 bases each). V was clipped by 5 bases and J by 2 bases, with 12 bases between them. The V gene's germline CDR1 is SGHTA and CDR2 FQGNSA. CDR3 length: 14 residues. This chain's CDR3 is CASSQGTEQETQYF. The CDR3 coding sequence is TGTGCCAGCAGCCAAGGGACGGAGCAAGAGACCCAGTACTTC.

This clone has a handful of counts. The V call is TRBV2, the J call TRBJ1-5; unclear D gene. The CDR3 is 13 residues long. In germline, CDR1 is SNHLY, CDR2 FYNNEI. V shed 6 bases and J shed 5 bases, with 11 bases lying between them. This CDR3 is CASSERRDQPQHF. The CDR3 nucleotides read TGTGCCAGCAGCGAACGACGGGATCAGCCCCAGCATTTT.

Only a few counts were recorded for this clone. The chain joins TRBV7-9 to TRBJ2-7; D remains unclear. CDR3 length: 16 amino acids. Germline V CDR1 and CDR2: SEHNR, FQNEAQ (reference sequence). V lost 1 base, J lost 2 bases, and 15 bases lay in between. CDR3 DNA sequence: TGTGCCAGCAGCTTAGAATCGTGGACCCAAACCTACGAGCAGTACTTC. It is translated as CASSLESWTQTYEQYF.

The genes are TRBV18 and TRBJ1-2; D gene unclear. This CDR3 spans 13 amino acids. Germline CDR1 is KGHSH and CDR2 is LQKENI. V dropped 2 bases and J dropped 0 bases, with 4 bases sitting between them. The CDR3 loop reads CASSPETNYGYTF. In DNA, the CDR3 is TGTGCCAGCTCACCAGAAACTAACTATGGCTACACCTTC.

The rearrangement uses TRBV6-5 and TRBJ2-1, with D unresolved. V lost 6 bases to trimming and J lost 7 bases, with 16 bases between them. This CDR3 has 14 amino acids. Germline V gene data show CDR1 as MNHEY and CDR2 as SVGAGI. In DNA, the CDR3 is TGTGCCAGCAGCCTCCGCGGAAATGGAAATGAGCAGTTCTTC. Protein sequence: CASSLRGNGNEQFF.

This chain links TRBV5-1 with TRBJ1-1; 8 positions match TRBD1. This CDR3 region has 16 residues. CDR1 and CDR2 (germline): SGHRS, YFSETQ. Trimming cost V 0 bases and J 1 base; bases outside gene matches: 5. CDR3 nucleotides: TGCGCCAGCAGCTTGGGGCAGGGGGCGCCGAACACTGAAGCTTTCTTT. It encodes CASSLGQGAPNTEAFF.

The chain links TRBV19 to TRBJ1-5; 7 nucleotides align to TRBD1. CDR1 and CDR2 from the germline V gene are LNHDA and SQIVND (reference sequence). V shed 5 bases and J 7 bases; nucleotides not matched to a gene: 11. The CDR3 consists of 15 residues. The CDR3 DNA reads TGTGCCAGTAGTTCAGTGACAGGGTCCGACCAGCCCCAGCATTTT. This encodes CASSSVTGSDQPQHF.

This clone was observed a handful of times. The V and J genes are TRBV27 and TRBJ2-1; TRBD1 is a possible D gene (6 bases). V gave up 5 bases and J gave up 3 bases, with 8 bases separating them. CDR3 length equals 13 residues. Germline loops: CDR1 MNHEY, CDR2 SMNVEV (reference sequence). CDR3 nucleotides: TGTGCCAGCAGTGCGACAGGCTACAATGAGCAGTTCTTC. Translation gives CASSATGYNEQFF.

J is TRBJ2-1 and V is TRBV28; TRBD2 might be the D (5 bases). The CDR3 is made up of 15 amino acids. V was cut by 4 bases and J by 3 bases, with 13 bases left in between. The germline V gene encodes CDR1 MDHEN and CDR2 SYDVKM. The CDR3 reads CASSWTGVGYNEQFF. CDR3 bases: TGTGCCAGCAGTTGGACCGGGGTGGGCTACAATGAGCAGTTCTTC.

The V call is TRBV9, the J call TRBJ1-2; TRBD1 might be the D (6 bases). CDR3 length equals 15 residues. V dropped 6 bases and J dropped 6 bases, with 21 bases sitting between them. Germline loops: CDR1 SGDLS, CDR2 YYNGEE. Here the CDR3 reads CASTTTGSFEDGYTF. The CDR3 coding sequence is TGTGCCAGCACGACGACAGGTTCTTTTGAGGATGGCTACACCTTC.

The chain uses TRBV14 and TRBJ1-2, with 9 bases aligning to TRBD1. The junction had 6 bases not matched to a gene; V was cut back by 1 base and J by 6 bases. The CDR3 is 15 residues long. Per germline, CDR1 SGHDN and CDR2 FVKESK. In DNA, the CDR3 is TGTGCCAGCAGCCAAGGTGGGACAGGGTCACATGGCTACACCTTC. Protein sequence: CASSQGGTGSHGYTF.

The gene calls are TRBV5-1 and TRBJ2-3, with TRBD2 identical over 9 bases. The V and J ends lost 0 bases and 2 bases, in that order; junction bases with no gene match: 4. The CDR3 has 16 residues. CDR1 is SGHRS, CDR2 YFSETQ, per germline. The DNA of the CDR3 is TGCGCCAGCAGCTTGGCGACTAGCGGAGCCACAGATACGCAGTATTTT. Protein: CASSLATSGATDTQYF.

J is TRBJ1-3 and V is TRBV2; D unclear. Trimming removed 6 bases from V and 0 bases from J, with 12 bases in between. The CDR3 totals 15 residues. The germline V gene has CDR1 SNHLY and CDR2 FYNNEI. In DNA form, the CDR3 reads TGTGCCAGCAGCGAAACAGCGGACTCTGGAAACACCATATATTTT. As protein: CASSETADSGNTIYF.

This clone was detected a few times. As DNA, the CDR3 is TGTGCCAGCTCACCACAGGCTCTGGTAACTGAAGCTTTCTTT. This sequence encodes CASSPQALVTEAFF. The rearrangement links TRBV18 to TRBJ1-1; the D is unclear. Trimming removed 1 base from V and 5 bases from J, with 11 bases in between. CDR3 length equals 14 residues. CDR1 and CDR2 (germline): KGHSH, LQKENI.

V gene TRBV7-3 combines with J gene TRBJ2-1, with TRBD2 matching over 11 bases. The CDR3 has 16 residues. V shed 5 bases and J 3 bases; nucleotides not matched to a gene: 6. The V gene's germline CDR1 is SGHTA and CDR2 FQGTGA. The CDR3 DNA is TGTGCCAGCAGCCAACTCGGACTAGCGGGCTACAATGAGCAGTTCTTC. This sequence encodes CASSQLGLAGYNEQFF.

This sequence joins TRBV19 and TRBJ2-3, with 13 nucleotides matching TRBD2. Germline CDR1 is LNHDA and CDR2 is SQIVND (reference sequence). The CDR3 consists of 16 residues. Trimming cost V 4 bases and J 5 bases; bases outside gene matches: 6. The CDR3 loop reads CASSRQLAGGGDTQYF. The CDR3 DNA reads as TGTGCCAGTAGTAGACAACTAGCGGGAGGGGGAGATACGCAGTATTTT.